The 10 T cell receptor beta chains below come from one sample, sequenced in a study of shared clonotypes between healthy human individuals. Measured with immunoSEQ multiplex PCR; TCRdb has only the in-frame clones, and not every one. Here the sample spans roughly 2.2 million clones, less than 95% being singletons. The material sequenced was naive CD4+ T cells from PBMCs. As for subset: CD45RA+ positively selected. The source is a man aged 18-30 years in good health. Some clones in this sample may be carry-over from other donors' samples.

This clone has only one observation. The same CDR3 also results from other DNA sequences found in this sample. The rearrangement uses TRBV10-3 and TRBJ2-6; 7 nucleotides match TRBD1. The germline V gene has CDR1 ENHRY and CDR2 SYGVKD. This CDR3 comprises 18 residues. V shed 0 bases, J shed 0 bases, and the junction held 5 bases outside the gene matches. CDR3 sequence (DNA): TGTGCCATCAGTGAGTCGGCAGGGGGATCCTCTGGGGCCAACGTCCTGACTTTC. Protein product: CAISESAGGSSGANVLTF.

V usage is TRBV14 and J usage is TRBJ2-7; TRBD1 aligns across 8 bases. Germline V gene sequence: CDR1 SGHDN, CDR2 FVKESK. The CDR3 contains 13 residues. V lost 4 bases and J lost 3; bases outside the gene matches: 2. This CDR3 is CASSPGGGYEQYF. The CDR3 DNA follows: TGTGCCAGCAGCCCAGGGGGCGGCTACGAGCAGTACTTC.

The chain links TRBV5-1 to TRBJ2-1, with D possibly TRBD1 on 5 matching bases. The CDR3 length is 14 residues. V lost 7 bases and J lost 3, with 14 bases in between. Germline V gene sequence: CDR1 SGHRS, CDR2 YFSETQ. The CDR3 bases are TGCGCCAGCGGACGACCGGACATCTACAATGAGCAGTTCTTC. Its translation: CASGRPDIYNEQFF.

The rearrangement uses TRBV14 and TRBJ1-4; a possible D gene is TRBD1 (5 bases). The germline V and J ends were trimmed by 4 bases and 3 bases, with 15 bases remaining between them. Per germline, CDR1 SGHDN and CDR2 FVKESK. The CDR3 spans 16 residues. CDR3 sequence reads: CASSRPGWGANEKLFF. The CDR3, as DNA: TGTGCCAGCAGCCGACCCGGATGGGGGGCTAATGAAAAACTGTTTTTT.

The J gene is TRBJ2-3, the V gene TRBV5-4; the D is unclear. V gave up 2 bases and J gave up 8 bases, with 12 bases separating them. There are 13 residues in the CDR3. Germline loops: CDR1 SGHNT, CDR2 YYREEE (reference sequence). This CDR3 is CASSFRLSSTQYF. The DNA for the CDR3 is TGTGCCAGCAGCTTTCGCCTAAGTAGTACGCAGTATTTT.

V and J are TRBV6-6 and TRBJ1-4; no reliable D call. V was clipped by 7 bases and J by 8 bases, with 14 bases between them. The CDR3 contains 13 residues. From germline, CDR1 is MNHNY and CDR2 SVGAGI (reference sequence). In nucleotides, the CDR3 is TGTGCCAGCATCGCGACATCGGACGAAAAACTGTTTTTT. It encodes CASIATSDEKLFF.

This chain links TRBV6-6 with TRBJ2-7; D is unresolved. CDR1 is MNHNY, CDR2 SVGAGI, per germline (reference sequence). The germline V and J ends were trimmed by 3 bases and 7 bases, with 19 bases remaining between them. The CDR3 contains 15 residues. The CDR3 sequence: CASSYSPFPLPEQYF. CDR3 DNA: TGTGCCAGCAGTTATTCCCCCTTTCCGTTGCCTGAGCAGTACTTC.

The chain uses TRBV9 and TRBJ2-1, with D perhaps TRBD2 (6 bases). CDR3 length equals 17 residues. Trimming pared 4 bases from V and 3 bases from J, leaving 20 bases between. Germline CDR1 reads SGDLS; CDR2 reads YYNGEE. CDR3 sequence reads: CASSPHSRREFYNEQFF. CDR3 nucleotide sequence: TGTGCCAGCAGCCCCCATAGCCGGAGGGAATTCTACAATGAGCAGTTCTTC.

The chain has TRBV6-5 and TRBJ1-2; 8 bases are a match to TRBD1. Germline V gives CDR1 MNHEY, CDR2 SVGAGI. The CDR3 consists of 15 residues. The V gene end was trimmed by 4 bases and the J gene end by 3 bases; junction bases not matched to a gene: 7. The CDR3 coding sequence is TGTGCCAGCAGTTCCCCCGCAGGGGGCGACTATGGCTACACCTTC. Its translation: CASSSPAGGDYGYTF.

This clone has a single count. Other DNA sequences within the sample encode an identical CDR3. The genes are TRBV28 and TRBJ1-2; D gene ambiguous. Germline-derived CDR1 and CDR2 are MDHEN and SYDVKM. CDR3 size: 12 residues. V lost 2 bases and J 8 bases, leaving 9 bases between the germline ends. The CDR3 DNA follows: TGTGCCAGCAGTTTAGGCCTCGGGGGCTACACCTTC. Its translation is CASSLGLGGYTF.